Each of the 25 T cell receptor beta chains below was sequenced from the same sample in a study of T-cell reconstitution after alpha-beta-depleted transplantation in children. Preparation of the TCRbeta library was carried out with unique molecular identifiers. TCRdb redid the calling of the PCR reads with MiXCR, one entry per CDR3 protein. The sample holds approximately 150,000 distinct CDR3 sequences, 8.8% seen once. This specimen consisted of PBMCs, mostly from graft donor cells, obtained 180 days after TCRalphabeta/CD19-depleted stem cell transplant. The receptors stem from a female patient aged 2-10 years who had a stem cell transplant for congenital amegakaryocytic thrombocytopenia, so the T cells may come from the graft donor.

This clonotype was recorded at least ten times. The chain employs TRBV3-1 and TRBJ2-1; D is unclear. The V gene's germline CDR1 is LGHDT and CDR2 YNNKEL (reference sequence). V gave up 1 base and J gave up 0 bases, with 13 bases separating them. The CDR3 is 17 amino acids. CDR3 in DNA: TGTGCCAGCAGCCAAGTCCTCTTCCCCAGCTCCTACAATGAGCAGTTCTTC. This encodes CASSQVLFPSSYNEQFF.

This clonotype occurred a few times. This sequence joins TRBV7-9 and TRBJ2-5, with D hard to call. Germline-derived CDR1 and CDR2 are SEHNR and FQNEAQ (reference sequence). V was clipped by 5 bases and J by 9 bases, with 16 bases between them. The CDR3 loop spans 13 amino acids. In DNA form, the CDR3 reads TGTGCCAGCAGCAACCGGGCACCTATATCCCAGTACTTC. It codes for CASSNRAPISQYF.

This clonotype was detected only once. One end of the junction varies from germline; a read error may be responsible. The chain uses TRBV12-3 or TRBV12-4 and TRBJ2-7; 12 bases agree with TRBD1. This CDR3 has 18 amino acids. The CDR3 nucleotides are TGTACCAGCAGTTTCGGGACAGGGGGCGGGAGGGATTACTACGAGCAGTACTTC. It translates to CTSSFGTGGGRDYYEQYF.

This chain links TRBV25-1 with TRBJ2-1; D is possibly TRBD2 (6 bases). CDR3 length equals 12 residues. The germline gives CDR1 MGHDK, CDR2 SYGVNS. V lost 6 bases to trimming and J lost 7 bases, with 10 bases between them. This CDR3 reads CASRGGLNEQFF. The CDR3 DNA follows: TGTGCCAGCAGGGGGGGACTTAATGAGCAGTTCTTC.

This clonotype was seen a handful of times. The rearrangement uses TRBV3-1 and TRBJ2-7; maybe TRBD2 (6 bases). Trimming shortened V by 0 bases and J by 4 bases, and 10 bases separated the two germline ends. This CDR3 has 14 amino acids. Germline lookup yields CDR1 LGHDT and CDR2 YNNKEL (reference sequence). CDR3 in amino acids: CASSQDRSGYEQYF. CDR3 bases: TGTGCCAGCAGCCAAGACCGTAGCGGATACGAGCAGTACTTC.

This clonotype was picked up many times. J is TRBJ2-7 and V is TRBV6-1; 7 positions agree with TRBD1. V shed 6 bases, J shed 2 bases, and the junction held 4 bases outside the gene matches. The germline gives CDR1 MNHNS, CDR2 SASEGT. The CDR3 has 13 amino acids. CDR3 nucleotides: TGTGCCAGCAGACCGACAGGGCCCTACGAGCAGTACTTC. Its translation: CASRPTGPYEQYF.

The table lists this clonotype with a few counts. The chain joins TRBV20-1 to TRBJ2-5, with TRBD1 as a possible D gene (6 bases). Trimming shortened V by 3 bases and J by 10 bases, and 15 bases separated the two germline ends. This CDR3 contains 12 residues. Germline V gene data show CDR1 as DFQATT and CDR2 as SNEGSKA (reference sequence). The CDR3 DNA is TGCAGTGCTAGGGGACACCTCTTTAGCCAGTACTTC. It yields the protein CSARGHLFSQYF.

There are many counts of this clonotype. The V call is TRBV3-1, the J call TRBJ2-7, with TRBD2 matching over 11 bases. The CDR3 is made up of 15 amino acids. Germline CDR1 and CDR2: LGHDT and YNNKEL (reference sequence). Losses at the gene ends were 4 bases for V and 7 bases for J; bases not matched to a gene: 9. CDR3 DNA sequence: TGTGCCAGCAGCCTCAAACTAGCGGGAGTGGTAGAGCAGTACTTC. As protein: CASSLKLAGVVEQYF.

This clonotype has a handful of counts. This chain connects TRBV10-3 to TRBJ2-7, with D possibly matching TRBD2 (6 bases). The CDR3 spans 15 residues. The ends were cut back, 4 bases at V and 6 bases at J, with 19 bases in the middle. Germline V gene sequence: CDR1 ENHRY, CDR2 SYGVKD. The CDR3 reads CAISAEGRGMSEQYF. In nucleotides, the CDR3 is TGTGCCATCAGTGCCGAGGGTCGGGGGATGAGCGAGCAGTACTTC.

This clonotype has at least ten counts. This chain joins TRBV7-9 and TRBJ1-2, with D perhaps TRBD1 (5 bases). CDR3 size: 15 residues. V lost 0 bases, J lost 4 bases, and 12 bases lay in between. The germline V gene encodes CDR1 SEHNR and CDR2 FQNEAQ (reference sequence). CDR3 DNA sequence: TGTGCCAGCAGCTTAGCGGCAGGGCCGGTCTATGGCTACACCTTC. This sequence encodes CASSLAAGPVYGYTF.

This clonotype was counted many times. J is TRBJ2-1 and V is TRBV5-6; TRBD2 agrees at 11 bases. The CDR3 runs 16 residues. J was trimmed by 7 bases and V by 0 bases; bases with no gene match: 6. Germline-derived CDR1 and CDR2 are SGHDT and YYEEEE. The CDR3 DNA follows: TGTGCCAGCAGCTTGGTATGGACTAGCGGGTTTAATGAGCAGTTCTTC. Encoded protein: CASSLVWTSGFNEQFF.

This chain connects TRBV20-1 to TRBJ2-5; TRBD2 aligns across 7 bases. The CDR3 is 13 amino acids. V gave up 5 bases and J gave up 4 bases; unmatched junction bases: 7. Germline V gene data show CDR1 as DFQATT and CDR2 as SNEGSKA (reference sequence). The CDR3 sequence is CSAHTVAGETQYF. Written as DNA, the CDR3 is TGCAGTGCTCATACAGTAGCGGGAGAGACCCAGTACTTC.

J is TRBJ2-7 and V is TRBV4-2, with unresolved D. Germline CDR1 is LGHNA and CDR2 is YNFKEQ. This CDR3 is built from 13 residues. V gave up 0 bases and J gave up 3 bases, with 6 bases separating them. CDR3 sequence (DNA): TGTGCCAGCAGCCAAGATGACGGCTACGAGCAGTACTTC. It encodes CASSQDDGYEQYF.

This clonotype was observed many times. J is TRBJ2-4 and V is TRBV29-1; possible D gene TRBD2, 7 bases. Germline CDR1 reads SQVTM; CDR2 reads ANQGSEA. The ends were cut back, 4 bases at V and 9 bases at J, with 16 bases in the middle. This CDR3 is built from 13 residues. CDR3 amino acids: CSVVLGGAGIQYF. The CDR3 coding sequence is TGCAGCGTTGTCCTTGGGGGGGCGGGCATTCAGTACTTC.

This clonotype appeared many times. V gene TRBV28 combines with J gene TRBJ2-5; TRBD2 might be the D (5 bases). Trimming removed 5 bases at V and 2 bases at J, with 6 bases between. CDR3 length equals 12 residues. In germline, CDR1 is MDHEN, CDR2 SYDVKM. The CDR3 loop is CASSPGQETQYF. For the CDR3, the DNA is TGTGCCAGCAGTCCGGGACAAGAGACCCAGTACTTC.

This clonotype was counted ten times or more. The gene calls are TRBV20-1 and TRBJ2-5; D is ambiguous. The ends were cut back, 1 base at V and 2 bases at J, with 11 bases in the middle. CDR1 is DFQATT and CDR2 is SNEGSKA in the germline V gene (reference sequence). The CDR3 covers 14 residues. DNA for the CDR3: TGCAGTGCTAGAGCGCCTAGTCTACAAGAGACCCAGTACTTC. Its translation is CSARAPSLQETQYF.

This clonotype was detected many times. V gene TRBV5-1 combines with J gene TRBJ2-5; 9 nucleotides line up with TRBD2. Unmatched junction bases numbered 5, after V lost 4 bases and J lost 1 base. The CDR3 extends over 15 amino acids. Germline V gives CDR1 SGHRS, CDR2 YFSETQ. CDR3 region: CASSPGLATQETQYF. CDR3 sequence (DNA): TGCGCCAGCAGCCCGGGACTAGCCACCCAAGAGACCCAGTACTTC.

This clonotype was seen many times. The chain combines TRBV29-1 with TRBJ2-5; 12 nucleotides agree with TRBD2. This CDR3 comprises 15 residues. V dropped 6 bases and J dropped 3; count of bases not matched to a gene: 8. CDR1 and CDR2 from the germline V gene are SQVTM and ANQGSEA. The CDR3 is CSVGLAGLGKETQYF. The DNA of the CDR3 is TGCAGCGTGGGACTAGCGGGTCTGGGAAAAGAGACCCAGTACTTC.

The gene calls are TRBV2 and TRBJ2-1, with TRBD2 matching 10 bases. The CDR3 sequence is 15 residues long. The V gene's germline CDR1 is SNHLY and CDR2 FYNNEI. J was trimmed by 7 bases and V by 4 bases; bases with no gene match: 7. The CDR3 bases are TGTGCCAGCAGTGGACCTAGCGGGAGAGCGAATGAGCAGTTCTTC. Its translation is CASSGPSGRANEQFF.

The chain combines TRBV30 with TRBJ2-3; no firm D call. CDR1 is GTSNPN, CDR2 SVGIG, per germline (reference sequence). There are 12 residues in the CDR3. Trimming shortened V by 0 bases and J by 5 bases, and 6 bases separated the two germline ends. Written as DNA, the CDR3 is TGTGCCTGGAGTGTACGGCTAGATACGCAGTATTTT. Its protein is CAWSVRLDTQYF.

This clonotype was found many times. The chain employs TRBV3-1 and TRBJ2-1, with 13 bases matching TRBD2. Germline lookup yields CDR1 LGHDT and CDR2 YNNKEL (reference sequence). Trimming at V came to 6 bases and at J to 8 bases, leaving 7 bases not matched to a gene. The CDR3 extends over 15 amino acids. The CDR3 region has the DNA TGTGCCAGCAGACAAACTAGCGGGGGGGCCCATGAGCAGTTCTTC. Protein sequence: CASRQTSGGAHEQFF.

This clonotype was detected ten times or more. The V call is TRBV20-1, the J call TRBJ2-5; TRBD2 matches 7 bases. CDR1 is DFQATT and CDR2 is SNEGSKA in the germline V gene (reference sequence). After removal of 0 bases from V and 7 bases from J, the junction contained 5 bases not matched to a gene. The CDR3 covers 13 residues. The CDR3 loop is CSAREASGSTQYF. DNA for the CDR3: TGCAGTGCTAGAGAGGCTAGCGGATCGACCCAGTACTTC.

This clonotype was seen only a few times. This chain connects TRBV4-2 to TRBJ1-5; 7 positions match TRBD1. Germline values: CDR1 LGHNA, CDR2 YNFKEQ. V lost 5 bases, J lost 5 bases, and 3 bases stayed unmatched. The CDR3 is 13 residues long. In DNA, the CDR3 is TGTGCCAGCAGCACAACAGGGGATCAGCCCCAGCATTTT. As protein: CASSTTGDQPQHF.

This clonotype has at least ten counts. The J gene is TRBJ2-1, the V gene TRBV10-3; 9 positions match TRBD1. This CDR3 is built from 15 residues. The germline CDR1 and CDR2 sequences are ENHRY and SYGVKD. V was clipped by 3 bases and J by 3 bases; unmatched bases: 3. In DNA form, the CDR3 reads TGTGCCATCAGTGATTCGGGACAGGGCTACAATGAGCAGTTCTTC. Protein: CAISDSGQGYNEQFF.

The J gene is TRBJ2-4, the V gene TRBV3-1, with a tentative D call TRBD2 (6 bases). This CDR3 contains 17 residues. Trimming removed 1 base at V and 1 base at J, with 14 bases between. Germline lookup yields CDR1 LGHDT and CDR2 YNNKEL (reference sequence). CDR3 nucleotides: TGTGCCAGCAGCCAAGCTTGGACGGGACTGGCCAAAAACATTCAGTACTTC. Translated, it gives CASSQAWTGLAKNIQYF. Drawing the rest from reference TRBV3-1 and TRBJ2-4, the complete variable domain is DTAVSQTPKYLVTQMGNDKSIKCEQNLGHDTMYWYKQDSKKFLKIMFSYNNKELIINETVPNRFSPKSPDKAHLNLHINSLELGDSAVYFCASSQAWTGLAKNIQYFGAGTRLSVL.